This T cell receptor beta chain was profiled in a study of CD8 T cells in Susac syndrome. As for the study in general: The sequenced Susac syndrome patients comprised five or six with active disease and fewer than 10 in remission.

Reverse transcription of about 0.5 to 1 ug RNA used random hexamers. TCRdb reprocessed the immunoSEQ multiplex PCR reads via MiXCR and lists one record per CDR3 protein. This table holds about 150,000 distinct CDR3 sequences, 85% to 95% found once. Trimming took 8 bases from V and 1 from J; bases not matched to a gene: 12. CDR3 length equals 17 residues. The chain employs TRBV12-3 or TRBV12-4 and TRBJ2-4, with 9 bases matching TRBD1. What was sequenced was CD4+ T cells from PBMCs. The sequence came from a human donor with Susac syndrome. The CDR3 DNA reads as TGTGCCAGCTCCTCCGGGACAGGGTTTCGGGCCAAAAACATTCAGTACTTC. It specifies CASSSGTGFRAKNIQYF.